The 28 T cell receptor beta chains below were found in one sample sequenced in a study of cytomegalovirus exposure and HLA in healthy donors. The PCR ran on 60 Vbeta and 13 Jbeta primers. Data came from immunoSEQ multiplex PCR; TCRdb stores just in-frame clones and leaves some out. The data show over 75,000 clones, around 74% seen once. Sequences were obtained from PBMCs. The source of these receptors is a man in his forties or fifties in good health and CMV-seropositive.

The chain is built from TRBV11-2 and TRBJ1-2, with TRBD1 matching over 7 bases. J lost 8 bases, V lost 3 bases, and 9 bases had no gene match. Per germline, CDR1 SGHAT and CDR2 FQNNGV. The CDR3 is made up of 14 amino acids. The CDR3 reads CASSFEAGGAGYTF. For the CDR3, the DNA is TGTGCCAGCAGCTTTGAGGCAGGGGGAGCGGGCTACACCTTC.

The V call is TRBV5-5, the J call TRBJ1-3; TRBD1 might be the D (5 bases). Between the trimmed V and J ends, which lost 4 bases and 2 bases, there was a span of 16 bases. Germline V lookup: CDR1 SGHKS, CDR2 YYEKEE (reference sequence). The CDR3 contains 16 residues. In DNA form, the CDR3 reads TGTGCCAGCAGCCCGCCGAGACAGATACCTGGAAACACCATATATTTT. Protein sequence: CASSPPRQIPGNTIYF.

V gene TRBV14 combines with J gene TRBJ1-1; D unclear. Deletions cut 4 bases from V and 4 bases from J, with 13 bases between. The CDR3 loop spans 14 amino acids. CDR1 is SGHDN, CDR2 FVKESK, per germline. The CDR3 spells CASSPRGLGTEAFF. CDR3 DNA: TGTGCCAGCAGCCCAAGAGGGTTGGGCACTGAAGCTTTCTTT.

This chain links TRBV27 with TRBJ2-7, with 7 bases aligning to TRBD2. Germline-derived CDR1 and CDR2 are MNHEY and SMNVEV (reference sequence). There are 14 residues in the CDR3. V gave up 4 bases and J gave up 7 bases; unmatched junction bases: 10. The CDR3 protein is CASSSGTTSGEQYF. Written as DNA, the CDR3 is TGTGCCAGCAGTTCCGGGACTACTTCGGGGGAGCAGTACTTC.

This clone appeared once. V gene TRBV4-3 combines with J gene TRBJ2-7, with TRBD2 matching over 7 bases. The V and J ends lost 0 bases and 4 bases, in that order; junction bases with no gene match: 12. Germline V gene sequence: CDR1 LGHNA, CDR2 YSLEER. The CDR3 consists of 17 residues. CDR3 loop: CASSQDWGGLGYYEQYF. The CDR3 DNA follows: TGCGCCAGCAGCCAAGATTGGGGTGGACTAGGGTATTACGAGCAGTACTTC.

This chain joins TRBV6-5 and TRBJ2-3; 10 nucleotides align to TRBD1. CDR3 length: 14 residues. V shed 6 bases and J 6 bases; nucleotides not matched to a gene: 6. Per the germline V gene, CDR1 is MNHEY and CDR2 is SVGAGI. Here the CDR3 reads CASSRDRGGDTQYF. CDR3 DNA: TGTGCCAGCAGCCGGGACAGGGGAGGGGATACGCAGTATTTT.

This clone was detected only once. This chain joins TRBV5-4 and TRBJ1-6; no definite D call. Germline V gene sequence: CDR1 SGHNT, CDR2 YYREEE (reference sequence). CDR3 length equals 14 residues. Trimming cost V 2 bases and J 7 bases, with 10 bases left between them. The CDR3 DNA is TGTGCCAGCAGCTTTGGACTTTCGAATTCACCCCTCCACTTT. It is translated as CASSFGLSNSPLHF.

Comment on this clone: Other DNA sequences of this sample code for an identical CDR3. J is TRBJ2-1 and V is TRBV5-1; 7 nucleotides align to TRBD2. Germline loops: CDR1 SGHRS, CDR2 YFSETQ. The CDR3 runs to 13 residues. The J segment lost 8 bases and the V segment lost 0 bases, leaving 2 bases of the junction unmatched. The CDR3: CASSLGGRDEQFF. The CDR3 DNA sequence: TGCGCCAGCAGCTTGGGGGGGAGGGATGAGCAGTTCTTC.

J is TRBJ2-7 and V is TRBV5-1; D gene uncertain. Germline-derived CDR1 and CDR2 are SGHRS and YFSETQ. The CDR3 runs to 15 residues. The V end was cut by 2 bases, the J end by 2 bases, with 14 bases between. This CDR3 reads CASSLNPTLTYEQYF. In DNA, the CDR3 is TGCGCCAGCAGCTTAAACCCCACATTAACCTACGAGCAGTACTTC. Filled out from reference TRBV5-1 and TRBJ2-7, the complete variable domain reads KAGVTQTPRYLIKTRGQQVTLSCSPISGHRSVSWYQQTPGQGLQFLFEYFSETQRNKGNFPGRFSGRQFSNSRSEMNVSTLELGDSALYLCASSLNPTLTYEQYFGPGTRLTVT.

This chain joins TRBV4-3 and TRBJ2-7; 7 bases agree with TRBD1. CDR1 and CDR2 (germline): LGHNA, YSLEER. The CDR3 runs 16 residues. Trimming took 2 bases from V and 4 from J; bases not matched to a gene: 11. CDR3 sequence (DNA): TGCGCCAGCAGCCAACTAGACAGGGCCAACATATACGAGCAGTACTTC. It codes for CASSQLDRANIYEQYF.

The chain combines TRBV7-8 with TRBJ1-5; D gene ambiguous. This CDR3 is 15 amino acids long. The V gene lost 1 base and the J gene lost 1 base, with 8 bases spanning the gap. CDR1 and CDR2 from the germline V gene are SGHVS and FQNEAQ. CDR3 nucleotides: TGTGCCAGCAGCTTAGGGTCGGGGAGCAATCAGCCCCAGCATTTT. Translation: CASSLGSGSNQPQHF.

V and J are TRBV4-3 and TRBJ2-2, with 9 bases matching TRBD2. Germline-derived CDR1 and CDR2 are LGHNA and YSLEER. The CDR3 spans 17 residues. The ends lost 1 base at V and 8 bases at J; junction bases unmatched: 11. This CDR3 reads CASSQGGAGGYGGELFF. As DNA, the CDR3 is TGCGCCAGCAGCCAAGGAGGGGCGGGAGGGTACGGAGGGGAGCTGTTTTTT.

The chain combines TRBV5-1 with TRBJ2-5, with TRBD2 identical over 11 bases. Germline lookup yields CDR1 SGHRS and CDR2 YFSETQ. J was trimmed by 3 bases and V by 4 bases; bases with no gene match: 5. CDR3 length: 15 amino acids. CDR3 nucleotides: TGCGCCAGCAGCACGTTGGGACTAGCGGAAGAGACCCAGTACTTC. It encodes CASSTLGLAEETQYF.

The chain couples TRBV5-4 to TRBJ2-5; D might be TRBD2 (7 bases). The CDR3 sequence is 15 residues long. With 0 bases removed from V and 5 bases from J, the gap between germline ends came to 14 bases. Germline-derived CDR1 and CDR2 are SGHNT and YYREEE (reference sequence). This CDR3 is CASSLEGGGMETQYF. CDR3 sequence (DNA): TGTGCCAGCAGCTTGGAGGGGGGGGGTATGGAGACCCAGTACTTC. The full variable domain, completed using reference TRBV5-4 and TRBJ2-5, is ETGVTQSPTHLIKTRGQQVTLRCSSQSGHNTVSWYQQALGQGPQFIFQYYREEENGRGNFPPRFSGLQFPNYSSELNVNALELDDSALYLCASSLEGGGMETQYFGPGTRLLVL.

This rearrangement joins TRBV19 to TRBJ2-1; D not resolved. The CDR3 sequence is 14 residues long. With 4 bases removed from V and 2 bases from J, the gap between germline ends came to 9 bases. Germline V CDR1 and CDR2: LNHDA, SQIVND (reference sequence). The CDR3 nucleotides read TGTGCCAGTAGTACACTGTACCCCTACAATGAGCAGTTCTTC. This translates into CASSTLYPYNEQFF.

The V call is TRBV10-2, the J call TRBJ2-5; 9 nucleotides agree with TRBD2. Germline V gene lookup returns CDR1 WSHSY and CDR2 SAAADI. The ends lost 6 bases at V and 5 bases at J; junction bases unmatched: 7. The CDR3 sequence is 14 residues long. CDR3 loop: CASRGGGARETQYF. In nucleotides, the CDR3 is TGCGCCAGCAGAGGCGGGGGGGCCCGGGAGACCCAGTACTTC.

This clone was counted only a few times. The gene calls are TRBV18 and TRBJ2-5; D is perhaps TRBD2 (6 bases). Germline CDR1 is KGHSH and CDR2 is LQKENI. The CDR3 covers 15 residues. Between the trimmed V and J ends, which lost 2 bases and 5 bases, there was a span of 15 bases. The CDR3 loop reads CASSPSSLARETQYF. For the CDR3, the DNA is TGTGCCAGCTCACCATCGTCTCTAGCGAGGGAGACCCAGTACTTC.

The chain employs TRBV4-2 and TRBJ1-2; D possibly corresponds to TRBD1 (6 bases). V lost 0 bases, J lost 7 bases, and 12 bases lay in between. Germline assignment: CDR1 LGHNA and CDR2 YNFKEQ. The CDR3 sequence is 14 residues long. Here the CDR3 reads CASSQDPGEFGYTF. In DNA form, the CDR3 reads TGTGCCAGCAGCCAAGACCCAGGGGAGTTTGGCTACACCTTC.

The chain is built from TRBV14 and TRBJ2-1, with TRBD1 matching 9 bases. V shed 3 bases and J 3 bases; nucleotides not matched to a gene: 6. The germline CDR1 and CDR2 sequences are SGHDN and FVKESK. The CDR3 is 16 amino acids. The CDR3 DNA follows: TGTGCCAGCAGCCAGTTGCGGGACAGGGTCTACAATGAGCAGTTCTTC. It encodes CASSQLRDRVYNEQFF. Full variable domain (remainder filled in from reference TRBV14 and TRBJ2-1): EAGVTQFPSHSVIEKGQTVTLRCDPISGHDNLYWYRRVMGKEIKFLLHFVKESKQDESGMPNNRFLAERTGGTYSTLKVQPAELEDSGVYFCASSQLRDRVYNEQFFGPGTRLTVL.

V and J are TRBV11-2 and TRBJ1-2, with a tentative D call TRBD1 (6 bases). Germline lookup yields CDR1 SGHAT and CDR2 FQNNGV. The length of the CDR3 is 15 residues. Trimming left V 8 bases short and J 2 bases short, with 18 bases between. The DNA for the CDR3 is TGTGCCAGCGGTAGGGGGACGGACAGAAACTATGGCTACACCTTC. It codes for CASGRGTDRNYGYTF.

The chain couples TRBV7-2 to TRBJ2-5; 8 nucleotides align to TRBD2. The germline V gene has CDR1 SGHTA and CDR2 FQGNSA. Trimming removed 2 bases from V and 7 bases from J; junction bases left unmatched: 9. This CDR3 is 15 amino acids long. The CDR3 loop reads CASSLSRSGRTTQYF. Here the CDR3 DNA reads TGTGCCAGCAGCTTATCAAGAAGCGGGAGAACGACCCAGTACTTC.

The V call is TRBV5-1, the J call TRBJ2-3; 8 bases are shared with TRBD2. The CDR3 loop spans 18 amino acids. V trimming: 0 bases; J trimming: 2 bases; junction bases outside the gene matches: 11. Germline-derived CDR1 and CDR2 are SGHRS and YFSETQ. This CDR3 reads CASSLDQKRGPFTDTQYF. CDR3 in DNA: TGCGCCAGCAGCTTGGATCAGAAGCGGGGGCCTTTCACAGATACGCAGTATTTT.

V is TRBV6-1 and J is TRBJ2-1, with D perhaps TRBD1 (6 bases). Per the germline V gene, CDR1 is MNHNS and CDR2 is SASEGT. V was cut by 5 bases and J by 0 bases, with 8 bases left in between. The CDR3 contains 14 residues. The DNA of the CDR3 is TGTGCCAGCAGTAAGACAGGCTCCTACAATGAGCAGTTCTTC. Translated, it gives CASSKTGSYNEQFF.

The chain carries TRBV19 and TRBJ2-3; tentative D call: TRBD1 (5 bases). V gave up 2 bases and J gave up 0 bases, with 9 bases separating them. Germline lookup yields CDR1 LNHDA and CDR2 SQIVND (reference sequence). This CDR3 comprises 15 residues. The CDR3 bases are TGTGCCAGTAGTATAATCACAGGTAGCACAGATACGCAGTATTTT. This encodes CASSIITGSTDTQYF.

V usage is TRBV10-3 and J usage is TRBJ2-1, with a possible D match to TRBD1 (7 bases). Trimming removed 2 bases at V and 7 bases at J, with 18 bases between. Germline values: CDR1 ENHRY, CDR2 SYGVKD. The CDR3 covers 16 residues. The chain's CDR3 is CAISERYGGGGNEQFF. CDR3 sequence (DNA): TGTGCCATCAGTGAGAGGTATGGAGGGGGCGGTAATGAGCAGTTCTTC.

The chain is built from TRBV7-2 and TRBJ2-7; 12 nucleotides line up with TRBD2. The CDR3 has 16 residues. J gave up 3 bases and V 4 bases, and 7 bases lay outside the gene matches. Germline V gene lookup returns CDR1 SGHTA and CDR2 FQGNSA. CDR3 amino acids: CASSSTPGLAGYEQYF. The CDR3 region has the DNA TGTGCCAGCAGCTCTACCCCGGGACTAGCGGGCTACGAGCAGTACTTC.

This clone was seen only a few times. The rearrangement links TRBV7-2 to TRBJ2-1; 8 nucleotides agree with TRBD1. With 2 bases clipped from V and 7 bases from J, the junction kept 13 bases outside the gene matches. Germline V gene lookup returns CDR1 SGHTA and CDR2 FQGNSA. This CDR3 is built from 17 residues. CDR3 amino acids: CASSLRWGQGARNEQFF. The CDR3 DNA is TGTGCCAGCAGCTTAAGATGGGGCCAGGGGGCGAGGAATGAGCAGTTCTTC. Based on the CDR3 plus reference TRBV7-2 and TRBJ2-1, the full variable domain is GAGVSQSPSNKVTEKGKDVELRCDPISGHTALYWYRQSLGQGLEFLIYFQGNSAPDKSGLPSDRFSAERTGGSVSTLTIQRTQQEDSAVYLCASSLRWGQGARNEQFFGPGTRLTVL.

The V call is TRBV5-1, the J call TRBJ2-3; 7 bases match TRBD2. CDR3 size: 16 residues. CDR1 is SGHRS and CDR2 is YFSETQ in the germline V gene. V dropped 3 bases and J dropped 6; count of bases not matched to a gene: 13. The CDR3 is CASSSMRGRPSDTQYF. In DNA, the CDR3 is TGCGCCAGCAGCTCAATGCGGGGGAGACCCTCCGATACGCAGTATTTT. Supplemented by reference TRBV5-1 and TRBJ2-3, the full variable domain reads KAGVTQTPRYLIKTRGQQVTLSCSPISGHRSVSWYQQTPGQGLQFLFEYFSETQRNKGNFPGRFSGRQFSNSRSEMNVSTLELGDSALYLCASSSMRGRPSDTQYFGPGTRLTVL.